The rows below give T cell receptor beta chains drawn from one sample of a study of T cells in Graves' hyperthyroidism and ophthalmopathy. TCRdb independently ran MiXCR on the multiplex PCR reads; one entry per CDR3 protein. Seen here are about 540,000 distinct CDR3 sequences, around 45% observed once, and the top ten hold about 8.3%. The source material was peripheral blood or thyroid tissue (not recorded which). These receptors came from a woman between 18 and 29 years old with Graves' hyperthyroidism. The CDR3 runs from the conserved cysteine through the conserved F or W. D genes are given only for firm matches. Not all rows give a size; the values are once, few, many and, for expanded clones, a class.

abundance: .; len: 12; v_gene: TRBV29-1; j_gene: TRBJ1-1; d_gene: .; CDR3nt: TGCAGCGGGGGCAGCCCTGGCACTGAAGCTTTCTTT; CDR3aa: CSGGSPGTEAFF
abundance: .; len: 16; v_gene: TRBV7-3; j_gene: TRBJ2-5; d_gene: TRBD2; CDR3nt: TGTGCCAGCAGCCCTCCCCGGACTAGCGGCCAAGAGACCCAGTACTTC; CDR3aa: CASSPPRTSGQETQYF
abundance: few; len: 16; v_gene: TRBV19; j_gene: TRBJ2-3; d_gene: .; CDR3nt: TGTGCCAGTAGGTCACAGGGAGATGCTAGCACAGATACGCAGTATTTT; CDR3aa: CASRSQGDASTDTQYF
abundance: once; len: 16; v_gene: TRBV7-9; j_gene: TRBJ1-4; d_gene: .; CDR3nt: TGTGCCAGCAGCTTGAGGATTGCCTCTGGTAATGAAAAACTGTTTTTT; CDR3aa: CASSLRIASGNEKLFF
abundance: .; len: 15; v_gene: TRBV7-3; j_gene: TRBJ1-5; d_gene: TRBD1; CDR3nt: TGTGCCAGCAGCTTATCGCCGGGGCAGGGGGAGACCCAGCATTTT; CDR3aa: CASSLSPGQGETQHF
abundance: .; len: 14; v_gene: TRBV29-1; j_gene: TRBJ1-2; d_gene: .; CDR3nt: TGCAGCGTCGACACTATGGGACATGTCTATGGCTACACCTTC; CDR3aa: CSVDTMGHVYGYTF
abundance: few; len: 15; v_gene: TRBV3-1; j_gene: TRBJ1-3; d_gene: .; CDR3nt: TGTGCCAGCAGCCCAAGTGGGGCCTCTGGAAACACCATATATTTT; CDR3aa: CASSPSGASGNTIYF
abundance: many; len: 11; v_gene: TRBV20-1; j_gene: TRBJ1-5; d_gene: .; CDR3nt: TGCAGTGCTAGAGATCAGACAGGCCAGCATTTT; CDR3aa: CSARDQTGQHF
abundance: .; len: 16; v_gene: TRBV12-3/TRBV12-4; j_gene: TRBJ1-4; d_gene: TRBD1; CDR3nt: TGTGCCAGCAGTTTAGAGGGGGCGGACGGTAATGAAAAACTGTTTTTT; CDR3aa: CASSLEGADGNEKLFF
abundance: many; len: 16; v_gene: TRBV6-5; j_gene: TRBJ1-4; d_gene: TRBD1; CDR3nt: TGTGCCAGCAGTTACGACAGGGCCCCAACTAATGAAAAACTGTTTTTT; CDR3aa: CASSYDRAPTNEKLFF
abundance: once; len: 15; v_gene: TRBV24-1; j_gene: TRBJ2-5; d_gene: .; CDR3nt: TGTGCCACCAGTCCGGCAGGGTGGGGACGGGAGACCCAGTACTTC; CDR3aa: CATSPAGWGRETQYF
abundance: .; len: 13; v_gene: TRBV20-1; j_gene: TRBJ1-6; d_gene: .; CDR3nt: TGCAGTGCTAGAGGGACAGATCGTTCACCCCTCCACTTT; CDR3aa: CSARGTDRSPLHF
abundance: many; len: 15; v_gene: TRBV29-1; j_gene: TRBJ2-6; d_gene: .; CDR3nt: TGCAGCGTTGAAGAGTGGGGGACTGGGGCCAACGTCCTGACTTTC; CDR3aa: CSVEEWGTGANVLTF
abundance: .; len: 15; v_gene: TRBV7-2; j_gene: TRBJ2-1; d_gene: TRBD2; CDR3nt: TGTGCCAGCAGCCCGACTAGCGTGACCTACAATGAGCAGTTCTTC; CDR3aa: CASSPTSVTYNEQFF
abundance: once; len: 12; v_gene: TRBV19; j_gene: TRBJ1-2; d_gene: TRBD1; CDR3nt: TGTGCCACCCGAGGGGGACAGGTTGGCTACACCTTC; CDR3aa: CATRGGQVGYTF
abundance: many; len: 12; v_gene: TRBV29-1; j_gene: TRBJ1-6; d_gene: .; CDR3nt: TGCAGCGTTCGGACAGCAAATTCACCCCTCCACTTT; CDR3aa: CSVRTANSPLHF
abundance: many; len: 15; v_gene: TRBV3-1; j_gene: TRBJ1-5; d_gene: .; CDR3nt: TGTGCCAGCAGCCAAGGCACGGGAATCGGCCAGCCCCAGCATTTT; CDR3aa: CASSQGTGIGQPQHF
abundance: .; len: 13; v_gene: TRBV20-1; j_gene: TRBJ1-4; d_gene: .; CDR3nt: TGCAGTGCTAGCGGCCGAATTTTTGAAAAACTGTTTTTT; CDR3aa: CSASGRIFEKLFF
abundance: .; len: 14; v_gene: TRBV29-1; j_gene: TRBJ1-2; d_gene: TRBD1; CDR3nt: TGCAGCGTTAGGGCAGGGGGTAAATCCTATGGCTACACCTTC; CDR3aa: CSVRAGGKSYGYTF
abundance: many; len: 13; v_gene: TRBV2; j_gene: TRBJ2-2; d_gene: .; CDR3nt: TGTGCCAGCAAAGTGCAGGGAACCGGGGAGCTGTTTTTT; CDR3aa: CASKVQGTGELFF
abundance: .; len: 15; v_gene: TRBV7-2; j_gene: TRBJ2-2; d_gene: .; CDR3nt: TGTGCCAGCAGCCCCTGGACATATTTTACCGGGGAGCTGTTTTTT; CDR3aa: CASSPWTYFTGELFF
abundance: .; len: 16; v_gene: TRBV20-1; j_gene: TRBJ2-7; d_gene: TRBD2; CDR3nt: TGCAGTGCTAGTCACCCTCCGGGACTAGCGGGTATTGAGCAGTACTTC; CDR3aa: CSASHPPGLAGIEQYF
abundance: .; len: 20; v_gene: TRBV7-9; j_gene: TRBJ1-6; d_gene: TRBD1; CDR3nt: TGTGCCAGCAGCTCGGTACCCGTAGGACAGGGGAACTCCTATAATTCACCCCTCCACTTT; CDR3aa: CASSSVPVGQGNSYNSPLHF
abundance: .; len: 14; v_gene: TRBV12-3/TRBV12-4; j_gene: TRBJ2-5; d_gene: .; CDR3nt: TGTGCCAGCAGCTCCACCGGGAGCTATGAGACCCAGTACTTC; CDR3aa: CASSSTGSYETQYF
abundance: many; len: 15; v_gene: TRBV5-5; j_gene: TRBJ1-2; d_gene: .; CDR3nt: TGTGCCAGCAGCTTGGTTGGCGGGGGAATCTATGGCTACACCTTC; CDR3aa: CASSLVGGGIYGYTF
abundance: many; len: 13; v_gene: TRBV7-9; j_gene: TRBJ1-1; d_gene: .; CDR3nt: TGTGCCAGCAGCTTAGCCTTCGGCACTGAAGCTTTCTTT; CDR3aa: CASSLAFGTEAFF
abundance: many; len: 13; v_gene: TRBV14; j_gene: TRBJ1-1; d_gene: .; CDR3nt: TGTGCCAGCAGCCATTTCAGTGACACTGAAGCTTTCTTT; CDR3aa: CASSHFSDTEAFF
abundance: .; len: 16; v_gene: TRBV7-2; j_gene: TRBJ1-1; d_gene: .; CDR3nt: TGTGCCAGTCTCAACCTATCGAGGGCCATGAACACTGAAGCTTTCTTT; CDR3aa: CASLNLSRAMNTEAFF
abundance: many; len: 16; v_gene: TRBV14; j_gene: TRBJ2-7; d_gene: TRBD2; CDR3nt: TGTGCCAGCAGCCAGGGACTAGCGGGAGCGCCCTACGAGCAGTACTTC; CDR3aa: CASSQGLAGAPYEQYF
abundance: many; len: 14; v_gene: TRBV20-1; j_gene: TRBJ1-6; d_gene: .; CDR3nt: TGCAGTGCTAGGCGCGGGGCTGAAAATTCACCCCTCCACTTT; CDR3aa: CSARRGAENSPLHF
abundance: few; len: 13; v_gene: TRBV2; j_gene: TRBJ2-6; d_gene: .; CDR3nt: TGTGCCAGCAGTGAACAGGGGGCCAACGTCCTGACTTTC; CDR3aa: CASSEQGANVLTF
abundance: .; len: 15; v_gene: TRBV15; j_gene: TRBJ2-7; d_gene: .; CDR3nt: TGTGCCACCAGCAGGGTTAAGTTGGCCGGCGGCGAGCAGTACTTC; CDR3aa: CATSRVKLAGGEQYF
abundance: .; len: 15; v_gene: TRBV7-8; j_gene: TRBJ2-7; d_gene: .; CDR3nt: TGTGCCAGCAGCTTAGGTTTTGGAGGGACCTACGAGCAGTACTTC; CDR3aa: CASSLGFGGTYEQYF
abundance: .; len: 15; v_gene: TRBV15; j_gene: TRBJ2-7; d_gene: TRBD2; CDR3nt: TGTGCCACCAGGGGACTAGCGGGAGTATCCTACGAGCAGTACTTC; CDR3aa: CATRGLAGVSYEQYF
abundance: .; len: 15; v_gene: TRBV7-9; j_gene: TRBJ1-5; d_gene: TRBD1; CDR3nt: TGTGCCAGCAGCCCGGAGGGACAGGCCAATCAGCCCCAGCATTTT; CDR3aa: CASSPEGQANQPQHF
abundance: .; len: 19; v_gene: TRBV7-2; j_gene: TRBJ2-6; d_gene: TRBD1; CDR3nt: TGTGCCAGCAGCTCCCAACTAGGGACAGGGACCACCGGGGCCAACGTCCTGACTTTC; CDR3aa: CASSSQLGTGTTGANVLTF
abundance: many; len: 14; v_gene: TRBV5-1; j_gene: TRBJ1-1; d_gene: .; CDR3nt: TGCGCCAGCAGCTTGGCATCAGGAGCGACTGAAGCTTTCTTT; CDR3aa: CASSLASGATEAFF
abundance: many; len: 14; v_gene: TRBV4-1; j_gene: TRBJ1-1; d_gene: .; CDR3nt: TGCGCCAGCAGCCAAAACAGGGAGAACACTGAAGCTTTCTTT; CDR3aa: CASSQNRENTEAFF
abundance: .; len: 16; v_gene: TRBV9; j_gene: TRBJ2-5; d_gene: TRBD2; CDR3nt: TGTGCCAGCAGCCGGACTAGCGGGAGGGCCCAAAAGACCCAGTACTTC; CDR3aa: CASSRTSGRAQKTQYF
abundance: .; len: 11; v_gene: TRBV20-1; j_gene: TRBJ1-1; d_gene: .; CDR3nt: TGCAGTGCCCAGGAGGGCGTGGGGGCTTTCTTT; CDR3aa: CSAQEGVGAFF
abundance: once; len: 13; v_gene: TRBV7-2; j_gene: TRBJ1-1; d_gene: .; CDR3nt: TGTGCCAGCAGCTCACTGGGGGGCGCTGAAGCTTTCTTT; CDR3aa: CASSSLGGAEAFF
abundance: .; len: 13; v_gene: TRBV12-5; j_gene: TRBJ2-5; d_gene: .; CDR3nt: TGTGCTAGTGGTTTGGAAAGTGGAGAGACCCAGTACTTC; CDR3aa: CASGLESGETQYF
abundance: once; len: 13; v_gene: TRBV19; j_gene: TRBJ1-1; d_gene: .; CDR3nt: TGTGCCAGTAGTAGTTCCGGGATCGGGGGAGCTTTCTTT; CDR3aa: CASSSSGIGGAFF
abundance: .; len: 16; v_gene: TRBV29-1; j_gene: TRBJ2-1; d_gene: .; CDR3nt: TGCAGCGTGGCAACCCGGCTGGGGCTTTCCTACAATGAGCAGTTCTTC; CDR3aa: CSVATRLGLSYNEQFF
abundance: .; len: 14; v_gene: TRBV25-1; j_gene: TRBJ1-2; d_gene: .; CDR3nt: TGTGCTAGAGCCCCGTTGGGGCTTAACTATGGCTACACCTTC; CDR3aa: CARAPLGLNYGYTF
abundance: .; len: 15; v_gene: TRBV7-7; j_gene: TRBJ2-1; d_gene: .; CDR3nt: TGTGCTAGCAGCTTAGACGGGGACCCCTACAATGAGCAGTCCTTC; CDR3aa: CASSLDGDPYNEQSF